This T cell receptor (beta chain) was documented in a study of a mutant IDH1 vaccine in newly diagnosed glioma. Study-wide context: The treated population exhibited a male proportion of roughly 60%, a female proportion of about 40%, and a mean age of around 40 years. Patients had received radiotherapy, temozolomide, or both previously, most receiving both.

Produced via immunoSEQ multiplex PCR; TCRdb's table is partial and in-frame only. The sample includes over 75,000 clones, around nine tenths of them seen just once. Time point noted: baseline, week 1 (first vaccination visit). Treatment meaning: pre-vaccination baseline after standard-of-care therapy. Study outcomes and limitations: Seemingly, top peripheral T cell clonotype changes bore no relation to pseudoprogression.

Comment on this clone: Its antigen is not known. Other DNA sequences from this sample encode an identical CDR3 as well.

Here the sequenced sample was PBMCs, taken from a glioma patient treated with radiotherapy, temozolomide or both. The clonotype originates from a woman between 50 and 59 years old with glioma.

This chain's CDR3 is CASSLGGQGDTGELFF. The CDR3 DNA is TGTGCCAGCAGCTTGGGAGGTCAGGGGGACACCGGGGAGCTGTTTTTT. The chain employs TRBV5-4 and TRBJ2-2; 7 bases match TRBD1. J lost 3 bases, V lost 0 bases, and 5 bases had no gene match. CDR1 SGHNT and CDR2 YYREEE come from the germline V gene (reference sequence). This CDR3 has 16 residues.